The T cell receptor beta chain under discussion was sequenced for a study of molecular identifiers for immune sequencing clone quantification. The study's findings and limits: Effector cells kept over 99% of their molecules in clones above 20 RNA copies, while naive cells kept under 1% there.

Methods described previously, with TCR primers listed, were used for bulk TCR libraries. TCRdb ran MiXCR on the PCR reads and lists one entry per CDR3 protein. This sample carries some 320,000 distinct CDR3 sequences, about a fifth of them seen once, and the ten largest clones take under 0.95%. The CDR3 runs to 15 residues. The V gene end was trimmed by 7 bases and the J gene end by 6 bases; junction bases not matched to a gene: 9. A note on this clonotype: Its target is not known. Given a much more abundant clone one base away, this may be a read error.

Sequenced material: naive CD8+ T cells from blood, with Jurkat cell RNA spiked in. The subset here: FACS-sorted CD8+CD4-CCR7+CD45RA+ naive T cells. This sequence originates from a human donor in good health. Some libraries in this study had Jurkat cell RNA spiked in. The rearrangement uses TRBV12-3 or TRBV12-4 and TRBJ2-2; 9 bases fit TRBD2. As DNA, the CDR3 is TGTGCCAGCATCCCCGGAGCGGGAGGTTCCGGGGAGCTGTTTTTT. Residues: CASIPGAGGSGELFF.